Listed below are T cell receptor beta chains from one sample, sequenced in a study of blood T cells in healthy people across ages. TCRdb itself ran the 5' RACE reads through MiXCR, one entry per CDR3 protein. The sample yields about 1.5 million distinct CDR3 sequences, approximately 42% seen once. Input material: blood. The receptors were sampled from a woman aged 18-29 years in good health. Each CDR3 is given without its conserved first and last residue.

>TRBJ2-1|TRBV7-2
ASSITSHEQF
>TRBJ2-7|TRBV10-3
AISESGTVSRYEQY
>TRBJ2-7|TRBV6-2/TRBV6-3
ASSDGHVSYEQY
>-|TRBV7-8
ASSLQGQGIDEQY
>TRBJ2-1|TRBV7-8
ASSLAGPYNEQF
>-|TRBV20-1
SATRTGNVYEQY
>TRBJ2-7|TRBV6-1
ASSDRGLSSYEQY
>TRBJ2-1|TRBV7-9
ASNDYGSENEQF
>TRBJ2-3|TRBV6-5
ASSRAPGTQY
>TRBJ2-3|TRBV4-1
ASSHGQGDSVPY
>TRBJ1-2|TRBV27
ASSVRGADYGYT
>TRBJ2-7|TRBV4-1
ASSRQRGDAYEQY
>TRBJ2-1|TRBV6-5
ASRGVTSYNEQF
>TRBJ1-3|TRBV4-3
ASSREEGMPGNTIY
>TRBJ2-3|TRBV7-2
ASSYSGSADTQY
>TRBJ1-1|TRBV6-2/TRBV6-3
ASSSPRQGPVEAF
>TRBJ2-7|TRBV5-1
ASSYRSTYEQY
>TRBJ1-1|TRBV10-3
AISEPRGYGTEAF
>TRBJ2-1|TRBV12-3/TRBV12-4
ASSKRTSGDEQF
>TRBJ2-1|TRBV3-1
ASSPRWAGGYNEQF
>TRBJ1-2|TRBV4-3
ASRPQPGQGSGYT
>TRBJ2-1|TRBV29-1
SVGQVLVDEQF
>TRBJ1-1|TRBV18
ASRPVGNAEAF
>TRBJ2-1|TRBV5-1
ASSPWVAGENEQF
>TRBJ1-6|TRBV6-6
ASSPGHNSPLH
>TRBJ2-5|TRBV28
ASSTIREQY
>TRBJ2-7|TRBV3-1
ASSPRSSQGAYEQY
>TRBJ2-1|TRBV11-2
ASSLASLGGEQF
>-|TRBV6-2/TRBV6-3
ACGDKVDEQY
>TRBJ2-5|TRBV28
ASSDRDRVWEQY
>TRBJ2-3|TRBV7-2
ASSNPFKVAGGTDTQY
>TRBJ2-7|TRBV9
ASSVDESSYEQY
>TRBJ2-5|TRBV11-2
ASTKPYWGLAEPAY
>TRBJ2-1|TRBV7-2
ASSALAGSSYNEQF
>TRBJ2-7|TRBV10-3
AISERRDRDYEQY
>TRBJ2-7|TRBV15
ATSDSLLYEQY
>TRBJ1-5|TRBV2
ASSIGQGGIQPQH
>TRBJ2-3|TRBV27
ASTPGDYGSDTQY
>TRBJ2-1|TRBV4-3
ASSQDGFYYNEQF
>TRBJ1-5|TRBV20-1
SASGTEDSNQPQH
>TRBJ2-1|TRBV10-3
TISEFVSPYNEQF
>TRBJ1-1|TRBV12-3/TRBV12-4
ASSLEQINTEAF
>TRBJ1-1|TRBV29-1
SVGTGGLDTEAF
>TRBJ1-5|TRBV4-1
ASSQGDSLINQPQH
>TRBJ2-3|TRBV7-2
ASSLTVVGSTDTQY